This TCR beta chain emerged from a study of OX40 agonist ivuxolimab in advanced cancers. Study context: Mean age approximately 55 years, range 23 to 79; approximately 83% male. The eligibility criteria allowed prior anti-PD-1, anti-PD-L1 or anti-CTLA-4 therapy, and around 40% had some. Study-wide points: Normalized T-cell clonal expansion was also low in a subset of nonresponders.

As to this clone: Its antigen remains unidentified.

The protocol was immunoSEQ multiplex PCR, while the TCRdb copy is restricted to in-frame clones and leaves out a portion. The data show 50,000 or so clones, with about 92% seen just once and about 6% held by the top ten. The CDR3 totals 13 residues. V gave up 1 base and J gave up 3 bases, with 7 bases separating them. Germline assignment: CDR1 LNHDA and CDR2 SQIVND (reference sequence). At baseline, cycle 4 day 1, and cycle 7 day 1, blood was sampled. The rearrangement links TRBV19 to TRBJ2-7; D ambiguous. This clonotype was obtained from an adult with an advanced solid tumor such as melanoma, head and neck, liver or kidney cancer. The material was CD4+ or CD8+ T cells sorted from blood, obtained in a trial of the OX40 agonist ivuxolimab. This CDR3 reads CASSIATFYEQYF. The CDR3 nucleotides read TGTGCCAGTAGTATAGCGACCTTCTACGAGCAGTACTTC.